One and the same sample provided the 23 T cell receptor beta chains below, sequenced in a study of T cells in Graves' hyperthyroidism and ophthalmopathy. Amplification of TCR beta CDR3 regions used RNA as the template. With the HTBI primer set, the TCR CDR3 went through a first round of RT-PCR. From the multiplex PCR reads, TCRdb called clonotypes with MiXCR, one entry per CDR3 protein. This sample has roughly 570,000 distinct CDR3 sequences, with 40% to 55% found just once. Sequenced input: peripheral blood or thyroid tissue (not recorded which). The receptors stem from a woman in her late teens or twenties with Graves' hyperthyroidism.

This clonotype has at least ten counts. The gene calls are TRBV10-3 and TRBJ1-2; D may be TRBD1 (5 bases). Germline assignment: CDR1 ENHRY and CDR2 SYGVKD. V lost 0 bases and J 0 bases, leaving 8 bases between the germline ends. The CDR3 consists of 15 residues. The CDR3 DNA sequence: TGTGCCATCAGTGAGTCGCCAGGGCCTAACTATGGCTACACCTTC. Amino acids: CAISESPGPNYGYTF.

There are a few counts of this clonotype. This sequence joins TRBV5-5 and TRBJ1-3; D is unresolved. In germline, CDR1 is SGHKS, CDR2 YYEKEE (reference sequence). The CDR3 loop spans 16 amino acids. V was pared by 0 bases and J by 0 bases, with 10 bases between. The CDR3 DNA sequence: TGTGCCAGCAGCTTGGACTCCCCAATCTCTGGAAACACCATATATTTT. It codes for CASSLDSPISGNTIYF.

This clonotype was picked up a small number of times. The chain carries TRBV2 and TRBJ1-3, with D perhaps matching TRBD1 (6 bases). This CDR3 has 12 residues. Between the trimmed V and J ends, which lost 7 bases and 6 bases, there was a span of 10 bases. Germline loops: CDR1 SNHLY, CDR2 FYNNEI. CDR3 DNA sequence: TGTGCCAGCAAGGGGGGCCCAAACACCATATATTTT. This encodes CASKGGPNTIYF.

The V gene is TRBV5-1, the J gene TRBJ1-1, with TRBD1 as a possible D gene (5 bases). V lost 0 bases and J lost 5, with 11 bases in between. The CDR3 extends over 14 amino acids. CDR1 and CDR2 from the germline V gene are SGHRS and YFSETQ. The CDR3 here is CASSLEGMETEAFF. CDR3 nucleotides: TGCGCCAGCAGCTTGGAGGGGATGGAGACTGAAGCTTTCTTT.

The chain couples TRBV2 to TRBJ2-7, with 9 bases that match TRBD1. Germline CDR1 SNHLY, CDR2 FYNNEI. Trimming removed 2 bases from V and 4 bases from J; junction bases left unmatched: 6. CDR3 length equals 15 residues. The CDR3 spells CASSEPGQGKYEQYF. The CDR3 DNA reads TGTGCCAGCAGTGAACCGGGACAGGGAAAGTACGAGCAGTACTTC.

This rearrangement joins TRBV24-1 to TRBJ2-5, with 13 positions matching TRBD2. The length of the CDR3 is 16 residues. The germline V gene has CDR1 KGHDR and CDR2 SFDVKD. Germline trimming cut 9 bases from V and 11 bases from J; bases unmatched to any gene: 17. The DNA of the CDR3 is TGTGCCACCGAGGATGCCGGGACTAGCGGGAAGGGAGAGCAGTACTTC. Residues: CATEDAGTSGKGEQYF.

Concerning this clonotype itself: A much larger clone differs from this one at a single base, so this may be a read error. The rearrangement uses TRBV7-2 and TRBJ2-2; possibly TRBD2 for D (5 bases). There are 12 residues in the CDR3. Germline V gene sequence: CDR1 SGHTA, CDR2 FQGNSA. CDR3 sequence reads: CASSLDAGELSF. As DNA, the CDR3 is TGTGCCAGCAGCTTAGACGCCGGGGAGCTGTCTTTT.

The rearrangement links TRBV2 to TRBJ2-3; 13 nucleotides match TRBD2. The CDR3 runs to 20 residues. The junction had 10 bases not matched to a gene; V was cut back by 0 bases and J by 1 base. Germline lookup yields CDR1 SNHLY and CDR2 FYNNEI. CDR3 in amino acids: CASSEAAATSGRARTDTQYF. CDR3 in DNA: TGTGCCAGCAGTGAAGCCGCGGCTACTAGCGGGAGGGCCCGCACAGATACGCAGTATTTT.

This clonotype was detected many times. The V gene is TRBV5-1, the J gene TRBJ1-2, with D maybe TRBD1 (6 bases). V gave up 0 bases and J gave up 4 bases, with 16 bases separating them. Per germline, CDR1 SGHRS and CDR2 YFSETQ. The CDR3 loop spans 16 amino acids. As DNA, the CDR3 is TGCGCCAGCAGCTTGGACGGGACACCTTCTGGCTATGGCTACACCTTC. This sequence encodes CASSLDGTPSGYGYTF.

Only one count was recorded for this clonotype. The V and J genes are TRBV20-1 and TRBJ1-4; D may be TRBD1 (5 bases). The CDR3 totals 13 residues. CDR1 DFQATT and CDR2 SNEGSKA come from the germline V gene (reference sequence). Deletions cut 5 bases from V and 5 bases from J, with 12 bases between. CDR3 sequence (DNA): TGCAGTGCTCCTCAGGGCGGGAATGAAAAACTGTTTTTT. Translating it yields CSAPQGGNEKLFF.

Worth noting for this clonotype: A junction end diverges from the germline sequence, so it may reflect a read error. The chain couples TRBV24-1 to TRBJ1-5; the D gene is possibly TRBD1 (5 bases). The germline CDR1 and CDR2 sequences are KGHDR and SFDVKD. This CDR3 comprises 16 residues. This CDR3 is CATSAGTGGVNEPQHF. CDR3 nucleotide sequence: TGCGCCACCAGTGCTGGGACGGGGGGGGTCAATGAGCCCCAGCATTTT.

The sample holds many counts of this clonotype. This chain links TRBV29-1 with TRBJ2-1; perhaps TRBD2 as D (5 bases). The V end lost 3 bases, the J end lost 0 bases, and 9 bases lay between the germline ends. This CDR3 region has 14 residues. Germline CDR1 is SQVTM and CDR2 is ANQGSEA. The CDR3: CSVEEVGSYNEQFF. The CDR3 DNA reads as TGCAGCGTTGAGGAGGTAGGCTCCTACAATGAGCAGTTCTTC.

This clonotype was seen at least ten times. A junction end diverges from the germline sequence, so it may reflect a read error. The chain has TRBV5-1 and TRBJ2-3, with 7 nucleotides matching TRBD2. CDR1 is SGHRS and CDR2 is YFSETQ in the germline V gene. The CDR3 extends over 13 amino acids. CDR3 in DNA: TGTGCCAGCAGCCTAGCGGGCACAGATACGCAGTATTTT. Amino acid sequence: CASSLAGTDTQYF.

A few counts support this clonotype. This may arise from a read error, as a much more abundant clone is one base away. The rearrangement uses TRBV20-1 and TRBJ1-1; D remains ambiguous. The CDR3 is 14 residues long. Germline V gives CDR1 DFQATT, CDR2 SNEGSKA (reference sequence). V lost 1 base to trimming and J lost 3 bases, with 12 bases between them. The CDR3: CSARAGSMDTEAFF. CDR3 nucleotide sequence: TGCAGTGCTAGAGCTGGTTCGATGGACACTGAAGCTTTCTTT.

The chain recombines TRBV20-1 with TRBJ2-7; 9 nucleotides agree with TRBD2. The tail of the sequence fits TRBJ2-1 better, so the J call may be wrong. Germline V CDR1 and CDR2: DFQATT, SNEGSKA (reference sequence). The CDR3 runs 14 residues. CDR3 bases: TGCAGTGCTAGAGGGACTAGCGACTACAATGAGCAGTTCTTC. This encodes CSARGTSDYNEQFF.

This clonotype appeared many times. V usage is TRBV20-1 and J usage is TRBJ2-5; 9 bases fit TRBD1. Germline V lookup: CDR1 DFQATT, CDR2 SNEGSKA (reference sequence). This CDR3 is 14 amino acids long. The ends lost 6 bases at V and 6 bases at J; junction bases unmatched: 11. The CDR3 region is CSATAMDRGKTQYF. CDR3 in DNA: TGCAGTGCCACAGCTATGGACAGGGGAAAGACCCAGTACTTC.

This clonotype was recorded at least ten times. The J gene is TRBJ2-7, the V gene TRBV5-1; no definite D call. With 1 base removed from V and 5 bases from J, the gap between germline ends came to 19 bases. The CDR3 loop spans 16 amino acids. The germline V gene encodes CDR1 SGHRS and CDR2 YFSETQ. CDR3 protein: CASSLKEGSHGDEQYF. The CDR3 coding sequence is TGCGCCAGCAGCTTGAAGGAAGGGTCCCACGGCGACGAGCAGTACTTC. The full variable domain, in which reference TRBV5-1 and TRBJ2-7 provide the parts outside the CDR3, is KAGVTQTPRYLIKTRGQQVTLSCSPISGHRSVSWYQQTPGQGLQFLFEYFSETQRNKGNFPGRFSGRQFSNSRSEMNVSTLELGDSALYLCASSLKEGSHGDEQYFGPGTRLTVT.

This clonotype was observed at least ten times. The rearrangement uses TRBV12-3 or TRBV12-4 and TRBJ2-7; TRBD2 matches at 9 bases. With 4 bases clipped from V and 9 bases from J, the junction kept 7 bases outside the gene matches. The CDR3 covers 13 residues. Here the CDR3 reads CASSSRLAGRQYF. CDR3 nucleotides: TGTGCCAGCAGTTCGCGCCTAGCGGGACGGCAGTACTTC.

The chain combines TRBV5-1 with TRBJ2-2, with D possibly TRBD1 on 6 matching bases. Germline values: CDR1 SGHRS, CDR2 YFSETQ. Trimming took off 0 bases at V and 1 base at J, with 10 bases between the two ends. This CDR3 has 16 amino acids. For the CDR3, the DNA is TGCGCCAGCAGCTTGGGGGGGCGAGGGAACACCGGGGAGCTGTTTTTT. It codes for CASSLGGRGNTGELFF.

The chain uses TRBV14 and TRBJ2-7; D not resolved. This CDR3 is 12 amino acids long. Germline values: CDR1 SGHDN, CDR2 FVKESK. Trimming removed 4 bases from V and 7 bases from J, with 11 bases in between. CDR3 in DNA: TGTGCCAGCAGCCTACCCCCAGGAGAGCAGTACTTC. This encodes CASSLPPGEQYF. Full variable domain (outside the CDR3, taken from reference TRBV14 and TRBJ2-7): EAGVTQFPSHSVIEKGQTVTLRCDPISGHDNLYWYRRVMGKEIKFLLHFVKESKQDESGMPNNRFLAERTGGTYSTLKVQPAELEDSGVYFCASSLPPGEQYFGPGTRLTVT.

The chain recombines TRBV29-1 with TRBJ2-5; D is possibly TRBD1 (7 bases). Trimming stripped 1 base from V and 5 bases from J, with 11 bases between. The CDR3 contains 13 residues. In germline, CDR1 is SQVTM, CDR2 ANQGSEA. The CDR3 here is CSVEGRGDETQYF. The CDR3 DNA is TGCAGCGTTGAAGGCAGGGGGGATGAGACCCAGTACTTC.

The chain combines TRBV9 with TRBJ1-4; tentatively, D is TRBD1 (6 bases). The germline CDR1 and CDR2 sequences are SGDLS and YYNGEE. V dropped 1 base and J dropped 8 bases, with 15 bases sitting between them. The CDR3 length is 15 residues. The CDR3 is CASSVTPTGYEKLFF. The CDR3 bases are TGTGCCAGCAGCGTAACCCCGACAGGCTACGAAAAACTGTTTTTT. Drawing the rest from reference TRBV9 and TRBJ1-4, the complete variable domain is DSGVTQTPKHLITATGQRVTLRCSPRSGDLSVYWYQQSLDQGLQFLIQYYNGEERAKGNILERFSAQQFPDLHSELNLSSLELGDSALYFCASSVTPTGYEKLFFGSGTQLSVL.

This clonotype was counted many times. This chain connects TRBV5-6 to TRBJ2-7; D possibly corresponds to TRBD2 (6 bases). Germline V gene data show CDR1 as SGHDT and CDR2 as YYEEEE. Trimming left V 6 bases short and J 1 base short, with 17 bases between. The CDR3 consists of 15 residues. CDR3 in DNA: TGTGCCAGCATCTCAAAGGCGGAGGGTTCCTACGAGCAGTACTTC. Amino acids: CASISKAEGSYEQYF.